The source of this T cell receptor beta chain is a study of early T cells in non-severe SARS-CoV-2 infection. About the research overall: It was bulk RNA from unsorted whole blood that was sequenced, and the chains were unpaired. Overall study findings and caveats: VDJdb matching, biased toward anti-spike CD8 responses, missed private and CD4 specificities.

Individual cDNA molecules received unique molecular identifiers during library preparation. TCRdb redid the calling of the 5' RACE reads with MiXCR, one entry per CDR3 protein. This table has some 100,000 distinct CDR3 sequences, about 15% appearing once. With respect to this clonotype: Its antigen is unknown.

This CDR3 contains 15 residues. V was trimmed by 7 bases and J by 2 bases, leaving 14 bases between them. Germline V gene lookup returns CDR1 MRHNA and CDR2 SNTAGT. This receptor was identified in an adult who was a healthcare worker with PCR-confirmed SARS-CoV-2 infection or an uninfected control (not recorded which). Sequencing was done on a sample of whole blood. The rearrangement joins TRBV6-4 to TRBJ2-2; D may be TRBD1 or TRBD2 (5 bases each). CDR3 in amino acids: CASKASGANTGELFF. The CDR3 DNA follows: TGTGCCAGCAAAGCCTCCGGGGCAAACACCGGGGAGCTGTTTTTT.